What follows are 17 T cell receptor beta chains derived from one specimen sequenced in a study of blood T cell repertoires in COVID-19. Produced via immunoSEQ multiplex PCR; TCRdb's table is partial and in-frame only. The sample includes 48,000 or so clones, approximately 90% of them seen just once. Sequenced material: peripheral blood. The receptors were gathered from a woman of 80 years or more with COVID-19, enrolled during active disease.

This clone was detected once. This sequence joins TRBV7-9 and TRBJ1-4, with D possibly matching TRBD1 (5 bases). The CDR3 has 18 amino acids. Germline CDR1 reads SEHNR; CDR2 reads FQNEAQ (reference sequence). Deletions cut 2 bases from V and 1 base from J, with 17 bases between. The CDR3 loop is CASSLRYGRAGTNEKLFF. DNA for the CDR3: TGTGCCAGCAGCTTACGGTACGGCAGGGCAGGAACTAATGAAAAACTGTTTTTT.

Only a few counts were recorded for this clone. The rearrangement links TRBV12-3 or TRBV12-4 to TRBJ1-2; no firm D call. This CDR3 is built from 13 residues. V was shortened by 5 bases and J by 6 bases, with 13 bases between the two germline ends. The CDR3 sequence: CASSTSRGDGYTF. As DNA, the CDR3 is TGTGCCAGCAGTACCTCGCGGGGAGATGGCTACACCTTC.

The CDR3 reads CASSQGLAGVMGEQFF. The CDR3 region has the DNA TGTGCCAGCAGCCAGGGACTAGCGGGAGTAATGGGTGAGCAGTTCTTC. The V gene is TRBV11-3, the J gene TRBJ2-1, with TRBD2 identical over 14 bases. Trimming at V came to 5 bases and at J to 9 bases, leaving 9 bases not matched to a gene. The CDR3 contains 16 residues. The germline V gene has CDR1 SGHNT and CDR2 YENEEA.

This clone was observed once. This chain joins TRBV5-1 and TRBJ2-3; TRBD2 matches 8 bases. This CDR3 is built from 17 residues. The V and J ends lost 1 base and 2 bases, in that order; junction bases with no gene match: 9. The V gene's germline CDR1 is SGHRS and CDR2 YFSETQ. CDR3 sequence reads: CASSLIWSGGITDTQYF. The CDR3 DNA reads as TGCGCCAGCAGCTTGATCTGGAGCGGGGGAATCACAGATACGCAGTATTTT.

For the CDR3, the DNA is TGTGCCAGCAGCAAGAGACAGGGGGCAGCTCAGCCCCAGCATTTT. Its protein product is CASSKRQGAAQPQHF. This sequence joins TRBV6-5 and TRBJ1-5; 10 bases align to TRBD1. The CDR3 sequence is 15 residues long. The germline V gene encodes CDR1 MNHEY and CDR2 SVGAGI. After removal of 6 bases from V and 6 bases from J, the junction contained 8 bases not matched to a gene.

The table lists this clone with a count of one. The chain couples TRBV19 to TRBJ2-7; perhaps TRBD1 as D (5 bases). The CDR3 spans 15 residues. Trimming removed 6 bases from V and 0 bases from J, with 15 bases in between. Germline-derived CDR1 and CDR2 are LNHDA and SQIVND (reference sequence). The CDR3 nucleotides are TGTGCCAGTAGCCACGCAGGGTCTAGCTCCTACGAGCAGTACTTC. Translation gives CASSHAGSSSYEQYF.

The V call is TRBV19, the J call TRBJ1-6, with a tentative D call TRBD1 (5 bases). Deletions cut 6 bases from V and 7 bases from J, with 7 bases between. The CDR3 covers 12 residues. Germline V gene data show CDR1 as LNHDA and CDR2 as SQIVND (reference sequence). The CDR3: CASSRQNSPLHF. In DNA, the CDR3 is TGTGCCAGTAGCCGACAGAATTCACCCCTCCACTTT. Together with reference TRBV19 and TRBJ1-6, the CDR3 gives the full variable domain: DGGITQSPKYLFRKEGQNVTLSCEQNLNHDAMYWYRQDPGQGLRLIYYSQIVNDFQKGDIAEGYSVSREKKESFPLTVTSAQKNPTAFYLCASSRQNSPLHFGNGTRLTVT.

V usage is TRBV3-1 (or the pseudogene TRBV3-2) and J usage is TRBJ2-3; maybe TRBD2 (5 bases). The CDR3 is 14 amino acids. CDR1 LGHDT and CDR2 YNNKEL come from the germline V gene (reference sequence). The V end was cut by 11 bases, the J end by 6 bases, with 21 bases between. CDR3 DNA: TGTGCCTCTCAGTCCCAGCGGCACGGGGATACGCAGTATTTT. Encoded protein: CASQSQRHGDTQYF.

The chain recombines TRBV4-1 with TRBJ2-1; TRBD2 matches at 14 bases. The V and J ends lost 4 bases and 9 bases, in that order; junction bases with no gene match: 8. Germline V lookup: CDR1 MGHRA, CDR2 YSYEKL. The CDR3 runs to 16 residues. DNA of the CDR3: TGCGCCAGCAGCCTAGGACTAGCGGGAGGTCCGAGTGAGCAGTTCTTC. Its protein product is CASSLGLAGGPSEQFF.

The CDR3 is CASSEIGATNEKLFF. DNA for the CDR3: TGTGCCAGCAGTGAAATAGGGGCAACTAATGAAAAACTGTTTTTT. The chain joins TRBV25-1 to TRBJ1-4; a possible D gene is TRBD1 (5 bases). Trimming removed 2 bases at V and 0 bases at J, with 7 bases between. Per the germline V gene, CDR1 is MGHDK and CDR2 is SYGVNS. CDR3 length equals 15 residues. Complete variable domain (other parts from reference TRBV25-1 and TRBJ1-4): EADIYQTPRYLVIGTGKKITLECSQTMGHDKMYWYQQDPGMELHLIHYSYGVNSTEKGDLSSESTVSRIRTEHFPLTLESARPSHTSQYLCASSEIGATNEKLFFGSGTQLSVL.

V gene TRBV11-3 combines with J gene TRBJ1-1; D possibly corresponds to TRBD1 (5 bases). Germline CDR1 SGHNT, CDR2 YENEEA. The CDR3 sequence is 17 residues long. V was shortened by 1 base and J by 1 base, with 16 bases between the two germline ends. In nucleotides, the CDR3 is TGTGCCAGCAGCTTAGCAGGGCGAAGGGAAGGGAACACTGAAGCTTTCTTT. This gives the protein CASSLAGRREGNTEAFF. Looking up the rest from reference TRBV11-3 and TRBJ1-1 gives the full variable domain: EAGVVQSPRYKIIEKKQPVAFWCNPISGHNTLYWYLQNLGQGPELLIRYENEEAVDDSQLPKDRFSAERLKGVDSTLKIQPAELGDSAVYLCASSLAGRREGNTEAFFGQGTRLTVV.

This chain uses TRBV24-1 with TRBJ1-2; 7 bases agree with TRBD1. Germline V gene data show CDR1 as KGHDR and CDR2 as SFDVKD. The length of the CDR3 is 12 residues. The ends lost 9 bases at V and 3 bases at J; junction bases unmatched: 3. The CDR3 reads CATWGQYYGYTF. The DNA of the CDR3 is TGTGCCACCTGGGGACAGTACTATGGCTACACCTTC.

This clone was recorded once. This CDR3 reads CASSRGTPVGYGYTF. In DNA, the CDR3 is TGCGCCAGCAGCCGCGGGACTCCCGTGGGCTATGGCTACACCTTC. This sequence joins TRBV5-1 and TRBJ1-2; possible D gene TRBD1, 5 bases. Deletions cut 4 bases from V and 4 bases from J, with 17 bases between. The CDR3 is made up of 15 amino acids. Germline V gene sequence: CDR1 SGHRS, CDR2 YFSETQ.

V gene TRBV4-2 combines with J gene TRBJ2-2, with 7 bases aligning to TRBD1. This CDR3 is 16 amino acids long. V shed 4 bases and J 5 bases; nucleotides not matched to a gene: 10. Looked up from germline, CDR1 is LGHNA and CDR2 is YNFKEQ. The CDR3 loop reads CASSLTGTAFTGELFF. Written as DNA, the CDR3 is TGTGCCAGCAGCCTAACCGGGACAGCATTTACCGGGGAGCTGTTTTTT.

The CDR3 reads CSVAPGPDTQYF. CDR3 nucleotide sequence: TGCAGCGTTGCCCCAGGGCCAGATACGCAGTATTTT. The chain joins TRBV29-1 to TRBJ2-3, with D maybe TRBD1 (5 bases). V was clipped by 4 bases and J by 4 bases, with 9 bases between them. This CDR3 spans 12 amino acids. Germline V lookup: CDR1 SQVTM, CDR2 ANQGSEA.

The chain employs TRBV29-1 and TRBJ1-2, with D perhaps matching TRBD1 (5 bases). The CDR3 is 12 residues long. The V gene lost 4 bases and the J gene lost 6 bases, with 12 bases spanning the gap. Per the germline V gene, CDR1 is SQVTM and CDR2 is ANQGSEA. The CDR3 DNA follows: TGCAGCGTTGTCTTGGGGGGGGATGGCTACACCTTC. This translates into CSVVLGGDGYTF.

This clone was seen just once. This sequence joins TRBV6-6 and TRBJ2-2; D is unclear. Germline V gene sequence: CDR1 MNHNY, CDR2 SVGAGI (reference sequence). There are 12 residues in the CDR3. V lost 6 bases, J lost 7 bases, and 9 bases lay in between. The CDR3 loop reads CASRSSGGELFF. The CDR3 DNA follows: TGTGCCAGCAGGAGCTCGGGCGGGGAGCTGTTTTTT.